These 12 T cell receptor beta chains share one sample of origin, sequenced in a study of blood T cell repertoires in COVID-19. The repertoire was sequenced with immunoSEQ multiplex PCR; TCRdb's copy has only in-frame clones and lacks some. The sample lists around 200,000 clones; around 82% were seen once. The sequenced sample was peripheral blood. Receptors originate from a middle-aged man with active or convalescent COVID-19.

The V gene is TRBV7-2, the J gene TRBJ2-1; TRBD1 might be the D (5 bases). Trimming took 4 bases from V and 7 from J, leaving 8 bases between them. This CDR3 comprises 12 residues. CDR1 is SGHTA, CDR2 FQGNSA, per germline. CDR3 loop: CASSSQGNEQFF. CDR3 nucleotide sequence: TGTGCCAGCAGCTCGCAGGGAAATGAGCAGTTCTTC. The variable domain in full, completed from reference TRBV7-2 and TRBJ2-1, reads GAGVSQSPSNKVTEKGKDVELRCDPISGHTALYWYRQSLGQGLEFLIYFQGNSAPDKSGLPSDRFSAERTGGSVSTLTIQRTQQEDSAVYLCASSSQGNEQFFGPGTRLTVL.

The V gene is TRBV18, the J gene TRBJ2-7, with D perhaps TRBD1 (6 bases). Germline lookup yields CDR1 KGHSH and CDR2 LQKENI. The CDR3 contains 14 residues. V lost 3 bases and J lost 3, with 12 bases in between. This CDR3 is CASSPRQASYEQYF. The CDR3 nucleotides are TGTGCCAGCTCACCTAGACAGGCCAGCTACGAGCAGTACTTC.

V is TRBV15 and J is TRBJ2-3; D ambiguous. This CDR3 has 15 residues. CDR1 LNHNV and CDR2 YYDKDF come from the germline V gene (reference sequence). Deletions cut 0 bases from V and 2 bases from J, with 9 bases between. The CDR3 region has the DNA TGTGCCACCAGCAGAGATGCTACCTACACAGATACGCAGTATTTT. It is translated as CATSRDATYTDTQYF.

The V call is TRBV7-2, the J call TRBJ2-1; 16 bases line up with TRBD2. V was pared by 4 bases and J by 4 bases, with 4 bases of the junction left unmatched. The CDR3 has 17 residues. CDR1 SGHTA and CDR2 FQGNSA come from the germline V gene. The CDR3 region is CASSSGTSGGAYNEQFF. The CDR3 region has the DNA TGTGCCAGCAGCTCAGGGACTAGCGGGGGGGCTTACAATGAGCAGTTCTTC.

DNA of the CDR3: TGTGCCACCAGCAGGGCTTTGGACAGGGGGCGAGAAACTGAAGCTTTCTTT. Translation: CATSRALDRGRETEAFF. The chain carries TRBV15 and TRBJ1-1; 11 bases match TRBD1. This CDR3 has 17 amino acids. The germline CDR1 and CDR2 sequences are LNHNV and YYDKDF (reference sequence). The ends lost 3 bases at V and 5 bases at J; junction bases unmatched: 11. The entire variable domain, with the rest obtained from reference TRBV15 and TRBJ1-1, is as follows: DAMVIQNPRYQVTQFGKPVTLSCSQTLNHNVMYWYQQKSSQAPKLLFHYYDKDFNNEADTPDNFQSRRPNTSFCFLDIRSPGLGDTAMYLCATSRALDRGRETEAFFGQGTRLTVV.

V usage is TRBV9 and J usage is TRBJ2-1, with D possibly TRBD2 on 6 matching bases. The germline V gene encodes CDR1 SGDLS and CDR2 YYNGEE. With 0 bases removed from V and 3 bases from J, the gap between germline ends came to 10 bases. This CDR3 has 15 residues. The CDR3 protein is CASSVGAGNYNEQFF. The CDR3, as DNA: TGTGCCAGCAGCGTAGGGGCGGGGAACTACAATGAGCAGTTCTTC.

CDR3 amino acids: CASSPYAGGSSGANVLTF. DNA for the CDR3: TGTGCCAGCAGTCCTTACGCCGGGGGATCCTCTGGGGCCAACGTCCTGACTTTC. The chain recombines TRBV14 with TRBJ2-6; D perhaps matches TRBD2 (6 bases). The CDR3 covers 18 residues. V was clipped by 6 bases and J by 0 bases, with 18 bases between them. Germline V gene data show CDR1 as SGHDN and CDR2 as FVKESK.

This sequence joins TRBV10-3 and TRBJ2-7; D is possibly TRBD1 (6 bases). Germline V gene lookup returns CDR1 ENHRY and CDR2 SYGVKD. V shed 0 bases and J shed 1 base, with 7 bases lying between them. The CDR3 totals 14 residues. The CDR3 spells CAISESDRSYEQYF. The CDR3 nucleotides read TGTGCCATCAGTGAGTCTGACAGGTCCTACGAGCAGTACTTC.

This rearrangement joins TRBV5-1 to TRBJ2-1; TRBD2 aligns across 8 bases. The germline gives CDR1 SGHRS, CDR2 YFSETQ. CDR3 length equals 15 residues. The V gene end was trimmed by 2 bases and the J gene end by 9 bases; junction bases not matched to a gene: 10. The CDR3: CASSFMTGGPGEQFF. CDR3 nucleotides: TGCGCCAGCAGCTTTATGACGGGGGGGCCCGGTGAGCAGTTCTTC.

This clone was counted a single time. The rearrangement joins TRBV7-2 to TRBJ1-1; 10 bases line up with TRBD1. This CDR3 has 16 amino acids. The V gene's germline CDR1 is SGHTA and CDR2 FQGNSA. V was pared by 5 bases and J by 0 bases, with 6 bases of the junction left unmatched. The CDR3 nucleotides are TGTGCCAGCAGCCTCCCCGGACAGGGGGTGAACACTGAAGCTTTCTTT. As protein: CASSLPGQGVNTEAFF.

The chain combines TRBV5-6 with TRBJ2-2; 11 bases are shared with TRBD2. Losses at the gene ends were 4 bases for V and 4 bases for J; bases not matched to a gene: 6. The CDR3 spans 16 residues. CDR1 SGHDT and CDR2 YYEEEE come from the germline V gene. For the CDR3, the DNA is TGTGCCAGCAGCCGATTAGCGGGGGGGCCCACCGGGGAGCTGTTTTTT. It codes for CASSRLAGGPTGELFF.

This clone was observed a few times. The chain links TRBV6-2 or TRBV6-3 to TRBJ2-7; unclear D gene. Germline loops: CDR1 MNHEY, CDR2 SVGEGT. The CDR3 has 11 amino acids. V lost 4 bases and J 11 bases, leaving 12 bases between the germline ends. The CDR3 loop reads CASSSQTPKYF. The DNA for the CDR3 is TGTGCCAGCAGTTCACAGACCCCTAAGTACTTC.